This TCR beta chain was profiled in a study of blood T cell repertoires in COVID-19. At the level of the study: Sample material is recorded as cDNA or gDNA derived from T cells, B-cell-depleted T cells, or PBMCs.

Enrolment of Seattle patients took place during active infection, and they were followed longitudinally. Method: immunoSEQ multiplex PCR; TCRdb's copy keeps in-frame clones and lacks some. The table lists 210,000 or so clones, approximately 86% of them singletons, with around 1.3% in the top ten. The CDR3 covers 15 residues. Germline values: CDR1 KGHDR, CDR2 SFDVKD. With V trimmed by 2 bases and J by 5 bases, 3 bases remained unmatched. The chain combines TRBV24-1 with TRBJ2-1; 9 bases line up with TRBD1. The sample comprised peripheral blood. The receptor was derived from a woman under 40 with COVID-19, enrolled during active disease. The DNA for the CDR3 is TGTGCCACCAGTGATTGGGGACAGGGCCACAATGAGCAGTTCTTC. Amino acid sequence: CATSDWGQGHNEQFF.